These 5 T cell receptor beta chains were sequenced from one sample in a study of T cells in narcolepsy. Clones were sequenced by immunoSEQ multiplex PCR, and TCRdb holds only the in-frame ones, with some missing. The sample lists approximately 40,000 clones, around 89% occurring once. Sequencing was performed on CD45RA- memory CD4+ T cells from PBMCs. These receptors came from a human donor with narcolepsy.

This clone was observed a handful of times. V is TRBV30 and J is TRBJ1-2; D call uncertain. V dropped 3 bases and J dropped 1 base, with 18 bases sitting between them. The CDR3 consists of 16 residues. The germline CDR1 and CDR2 sequences are GTSNPN and SVGIG (reference sequence). CDR3 region: CAWSDPQLGNNYGYTF. CDR3 nucleotide sequence: TGTGCCTGGAGCGACCCCCAGCTAGGAAATAACTATGGCTACACCTTC.

The chain links TRBV6-1 to TRBJ2-7, with 10 bases lining up with TRBD1. The CDR3 spans 13 residues. Germline CDR1 and CDR2: MNHNS and SASEGT. V gave up 8 bases and J gave up 5 bases; unmatched junction bases: 6. CDR3 nucleotide sequence: TGTGCCAGCCGGGACAGGGGAATCGACGAGCAGTACTTC. The encoded protein is CASRDRGIDEQYF.

Details on this clone: Distinct nucleotide sequences in the sample also encode this CDR3. This chain joins TRBV2 and TRBJ2-3, with D possibly matching TRBD2 (7 bases). Germline V CDR1 and CDR2: SNHLY, FYNNEI. This CDR3 has 15 amino acids. V was shortened by 7 bases and J by 1 base, with 15 bases between the two germline ends. In DNA form, the CDR3 reads TGTGCCAGCACCTCGGGGGGCCGAGGCACAGATACGCAGTATTTT. This encodes CASTSGGRGTDTQYF.

This chain uses TRBV4-1 with TRBJ1-4; D is unclear. CDR1 MGHRA and CDR2 YSYEKL come from the germline V gene. The CDR3 totals 15 residues. V lost 9 bases to trimming and J lost 1 base, with 15 bases between them. The DNA for the CDR3 is TGCGCCAGTACGGCGGTGGGAAAAACTAATGAAAAACTGTTTTTT. Its translation: CASTAVGKTNEKLFF.

This clone has a single count. V gene TRBV4-2 combines with J gene TRBJ2-3, with TRBD2 matching over 8 bases. Germline assignment: CDR1 LGHNA and CDR2 YNFKEQ. This CDR3 has 17 residues. The V and J ends lost 3 bases and 9 bases, in that order; junction bases with no gene match: 17. CDR3 DNA: TGTGCCAGCAGCCAGAGTACTAGCGGTTCTGCACATGGGACGCAGTATTTT. Translation gives CASSQSTSGSAHGTQYF.